This entry features one TCR beta chain sequence. The V gene end was trimmed by 5 bases and the J gene end by 8 bases; junction bases not matched to a gene: 6. The germline CDR1 and CDR2 sequences are SGHTA and FQGNSA. The CDR3 extends over 14 amino acids. A second about 6 to 12 cycle PCR used barcoded and J-beta primers. TCRdb re-called the 5' RACE reads through MiXCR, storing one row per CDR3 protein. Of 750,000 to 950,000 distinct CDR3 sequences in the sample, almost 30% were seen once. This record comes from a study of blood T cells in healthy people across ages. These data also formed part of another study, on T cells of mothers and their children.

This chain uses TRBV7-2 with TRBJ1-6; the match to TRBD1 covers 7 bases. The source is a woman aged 40 to 55 in good health. Sequenced: blood. The CDR3 sequence is CASSPDRTYSPLHF. The DNA for the CDR3 is TGTGCCAGCAGCCCGGACAGGACTTATTCACCCCTCCACTTT.